The entry below gives a single T cell receptor beta chain sequence along with its context. Clones were read by immunoSEQ multiplex PCR, and TCRdb kept only the in-frame ones, dropping some. Of approximately 150,000 clones in the sample, 75% to 85% were seen once. These data come from a study of blood T cell repertoires in COVID-19. Germline V gene lookup returns CDR1 SGHDT and CDR2 YYEEEE. Trimming took off 0 bases at V and 8 bases at J, with 9 bases between the two ends. The CDR3 is made up of 12 amino acids. The sample comprised peripheral blood. The receptor was isolated from a man in his 70s who had recovered from COVID-19. The chain couples TRBV5-6 to TRBJ2-7; D may be TRBD1 (6 bases). The CDR3 nucleotides are TGTGCCAGCAGCTTGGGAGGGGGTAAGCAGTACTTC. Encoded protein: CASSLGGGKQYF.